This is a list of T cell receptor beta chains from one sample in a study of shared T cell receptors in the human thymus. The data were produced by immunoSEQ multiplex PCR, yet TCRdb's version contains in-frame clones alone and is incomplete. The table records approximately 580,000 clones, approximately 80% of them present only once. This sample also belongs to another study, concerning human thymus T cells.

Sequencing input: thymocytes. These TCRs come from a boy under two years old with a congenital heart defect. CDR3s include the opening cysteine and the closing phenylalanine or tryptophan. The D gene is left open where the match is weak. Rows may omit the clone size; those that give it use once, few, many or a size class.

CDR3,DNA,V,size,J,D
CASSLPGQSWGSPLHF,TGTGCCAGCAGCTTACCGGGACAGTCTTGGGGTTCACCCCTCCACTTT,TRBV5-4,once,TRBJ1-6,TRBD1
CASSSEREGTDTQYF,TGTGCCAGCAGCTCTGAGCGGGAGGGGACAGATACGCAGTATTTT,TRBV7-9,NA,TRBJ2-3,TRBD2
CASSPRRAGRYTF,TGTGCCAGCAGCCCTCGGCGAGCGGGGCGGTACACCTTC,TRBV14,NA,TRBJ1-2,NA
CASSHNRGQNTEAFF,TGTGCCAGCAGTCATAACAGGGGGCAGAACACTGAAGCTTTCTTT,TRBV5-6,NA,TRBJ1-1,TRBD1
CASSRGLNQPQHF,TGTGCCAGCAGTCGTGGACTCAATCAGCCCCAGCATTTT,TRBV27,NA,TRBJ1-5,NA
CASSSLNRDCHF,TGTGCCAGTAGTTCCCTAAACAGGGATTGCCATTTT,TRBV19,NA,TRBJ1-5,NA
CASSVGDREGMNTEAFF,TGTGCCAGCAGCGTAGGGGACAGGGAGGGGATGAACACTGAAGCTTTCTTT,TRBV9,NA,TRBJ1-1,TRBD1
CAISGRGQGARAFF,TGTGCCATCAGTGGGCGGGGACAGGGGGCGCGAGCTTTCTTT,TRBV10-3,NA,TRBJ1-1,TRBD1
CASGSTSGAFNYGYTF,TGTGCTAGTGGTTCCACTTCAGGGGCGTTTAACTATGGCTACACCTTC,TRBV12-5,NA,TRBJ1-2,NA
CASSWDRSYNEQFF,TGTGCCAGCAGTTGGGACAGGTCCTACAATGAGCAGTTCTTC,TRBV28,NA,TRBJ2-1,TRBD1
CASSLINGQGGYEQYF,TGTGCCAGCAGCTTGATTAATGGACAGGGCGGCTACGAGCAGTACTTC,TRBV5-8,NA,TRBJ2-7,TRBD1
CASSQGKQGLEAGGEETQYF,TGTGCCAGCAGCCAAGGCAAGCAGGGTCTCGAAGCGGGAGGGGAGGAGACCCAGTACTTC,TRBV4-2,once,TRBJ2-5,TRBD2
CASGQSQGTGYTF,TGTGCTAGTGGTCAGTCTCAGGGGACGGGCTACACCTTC,TRBV12-5,NA,TRBJ1-2,NA
CASSRGGRGYEQYF,TGTGCCAGCAGTCGGGGCGGGAGAGGCTACGAGCAGTACTTC,TRBV7-9,NA,TRBJ2-7,TRBD2
CASSCPSSQGSETQYF,TGTGCCAGCAGCTGCCCATCGAGTCAGGGGTCGGAGACCCAGTACTTC,TRBV7-2,NA,TRBJ2-5,NA
CASTGRADTQYF,TGTGCCAGTACAGGGAGGGCAGATACGCAGTATTTT,TRBV19,NA,TRBJ2-3,TRBD2
CASSLSIDTPSYEQYF,TGTGCCAGCAGTTTATCGATCGATACTCCCTCCTACGAGCAGTACTTC,TRBV27,NA,TRBJ2-7,NA
CATTTGWGDTQYF,TGTGCCACCACGACAGGGTGGGGAGATACGCAGTATTTT,TRBV2,NA,TRBJ2-3,TRBD1
CASSPRPRGRSNTEAFF,TGTGCCAGCAGCCCTCGGCCCCGGGGTCGCTCGAACACTGAAGCTTTCTTT,TRBV7-3,NA,TRBJ1-1,NA
CASSSPGGGATNEKLFF,TGTGCCAGCAGCTCCCCCGGCGGGGGCGCAACTAATGAAAAACTGTTTTTT,TRBV7-9,NA,TRBJ1-4,NA
CASSSRDRVYEQYF,TGTGCCAGCAGTTCCCGGGACAGGGTCTACGAGCAGTACTTC,TRBV27,NA,TRBJ2-7,TRBD1
CASAKPRGLAGDGEQFF,TGCGCCAGCGCGAAGCCCCGGGGACTAGCGGGAGACGGTGAGCAGTTCTTC,TRBV5-1,NA,TRBJ2-1,TRBD2
CASSLPAGTPNEQFF,TGTGCCAGCAGCTTACCAGCGGGGACTCCCAATGAGCAGTTCTTC,TRBV5-6,NA,TRBJ2-1,TRBD2
CASSHGQGREKLFF,TGCGCCAGCAGCCACGGACAGGGGAGAGAAAAACTGTTTTTT,TRBV4-3,NA,TRBJ1-4,TRBD1
CASSPGLARENEQFF,TGTGCCAGCAGCCCAGGACTAGCCCGAGAGAATGAGCAGTTCTTC,TRBV7-3,NA,TRBJ2-1,TRBD2
CASSSRLGARELALTEAFF,TGTGCCAGCAGCTCCCGTTTGGGGGCCAGGGAGCTGGCACTTACTGAAGCTTTCTTT,TRBV11-1,NA,TRBJ1-1,NA
CATQGATGNTIYF,TGTGCTACTCAGGGGGCGACTGGAAACACCATATATTTT,TRBV11-1,once,TRBJ1-3,TRBD1
CASKDQRESEQYF,TGTGCCAGCAAGGATCAGCGGGAAAGTGAGCAGTACTTC,TRBV6-1,NA,TRBJ2-7,TRBD2
CASSPPGSGYTF,TGTGCCAGCTCACCCCCGGGTTCGGGCTACACCTTC,TRBV18,NA,TRBJ1-2,NA
CASNSELAPSTDTQYF,TGTGCCAGCAATTCCGAACTAGCGCCTAGCACAGATACGCAGTATTTT,TRBV28,few,TRBJ2-3,TRBD2
CAWSGDRTQGTEAFF,TGTGCCTGGAGTGGGGACAGGACCCAGGGGACTGAAGCTTTCTTT,TRBV30,NA,TRBJ1-1,TRBD1
CASSQEHRGGETQYF,TGCGCCAGCAGCCAAGAGCACAGGGGGGGAGAGACCCAGTACTTC,TRBV4-1,NA,TRBJ2-5,NA
CASSQDPIVGRTGNQPQHF,TGTGCCAGCAGCCAAGACCCGATTGTGGGGAGAACGGGCAATCAGCCCCAGCATTTT,TRBV4-2,NA,TRBJ1-5,NA
CASSLHRGEQYF,TGTGCCAGCAGCTTACACAGGGGCGAGCAGTACTTC,TRBV27,NA,TRBJ2-7,TRBD1
CSVVSQGSTDTQYF,TGCAGCGTCGTATCACAGGGGAGCACAGATACGCAGTATTTT,TRBV29-1,few,TRBJ2-3,TRBD1
CASSVAGDREQFF,TGCGCCAGCAGCGTAGCGGGAGATCGGGAGCAGTTCTTC,TRBV5-1,NA,TRBJ2-1,TRBD2
CASRRQGQYF,TGCGCCAGCAGGCGACAGGGGCAGTACTTC,TRBV23-1,NA,TRBJ2-7,TRBD1
CASSQPLAGHTDTQYF,TGCGCCAGCAGCCAACCCCTAGCGGGGCACACAGATACGCAGTATTTT,TRBV4-1,NA,TRBJ2-3,TRBD2
CASSVPGSGKYTGELFF,TGTGCCAGCAGTGTCCCAGGGAGCGGGAAATACACCGGGGAGCTGTTTTTT,TRBV2,NA,TRBJ2-2,TRBD2
CASSPGLPHEQYF,TGTGCCAGCAGCCCCGGTTTACCCCACGAGCAGTACTTC,TRBV11-2,NA,TRBJ2-7,NA
CASSIRQGDEQFF,TGTGCCAGCAGTATCCGACAGGGCGATGAGCAGTTCTTC,TRBV27,NA,TRBJ2-1,TRBD1
CASSLAGGPFRFDEQFF,TGTGCCAGCAGCTTAGCGGGAGGGCCATTTAGATTCGATGAGCAGTTCTTC,TRBV7-9,NA,TRBJ2-1,TRBD2
CASSMRNTIYF,TGTGCCAGCAGTATGAGGAACACCATATATTTT,TRBV21-1,NA,TRBJ1-3,NA
CASSISPNSNQPQHF,TGTGCCAGTAGTATATCCCCAAATAGCAATCAGCCCCAGCATTTT,TRBV19,few,TRBJ1-5,NA
CASTPGRADTEAFF,TGCGCCAGCACCCCGGGCAGGGCCGACACTGAAGCTTTCTTT,TRBV4-3,NA,TRBJ1-1,NA